The 4 T cell receptor beta chains reported below all come from one sample, sequenced in a study of Ad26.COV2.S vaccination and SARS-CoV-2 variants. The treatment denotes: around 19 received Ad26.COV2.S at low or high dose, single or two shots; five or six received placebo; per-sample allocation not given. Vaccine and placebo recipients were sampled on day 63 after the first injection. Libraries were prepared by immunoSEQ multiplex PCR; TCRdb keeps only in-frame clonotypes and omits some of them. The sample carries about 480,000 clones, around nine tenths recorded once. This material consisted of peripheral blood, taken in a trial of Ad26.COV2.S vaccine versus placebo. The origin of the receptors is a person between 18 and 60 years old who received the Ad26.COV2.S COVID-19 vaccine or a placebo.

V gene TRBV10-3 combines with J gene TRBJ1-5; D is possibly TRBD1 (5 bases). This CDR3 contains 13 residues. V gave up 6 bases and J gave up 7 bases, with 13 bases separating them. Germline V gene sequence: CDR1 ENHRY, CDR2 SYGVKD. The CDR3 region is CAISPRGSQPQHF. The CDR3 nucleotides are TGTGCCATCAGCCCCCGGGGCAGCCAGCCCCAGCATTTT.

The sample holds one count of this clone. In nucleotides, the CDR3 is TGTGCCAGCAGCCAAGATTGGGCCGGGGATACCCAGTACTTC. Its translation: CASSQDWAGDTQYF. The chain combines TRBV14 with TRBJ2-5; maybe TRBD2 (5 bases). The CDR3 is 14 amino acids. The germline CDR1 and CDR2 sequences are SGHDN and FVKESK. V gave up 0 bases and J gave up 8 bases, with 13 bases separating them.

This chain's CDR3 is CASSFDRGASQNYEQYF. The CDR3 region has the DNA TGTGCCAGCAGCTTCGACCGGGGGGCCTCACAAAACTACGAGCAGTACTTC. V usage is TRBV5-6 and J usage is TRBJ2-7; possible D gene TRBD2, 7 bases. CDR3 length equals 17 residues. Trimming cost V 2 bases and J 3 bases, with 21 bases left between them. Germline CDR1 is SGHDT and CDR2 is YYEEEE.

This clone has only a few counts. This same CDR3 is encoded by further DNA sequences in the sample. The J gene is TRBJ1-5, the V gene TRBV28; D is unresolved. This CDR3 region has 14 residues. CDR1 MDHEN and CDR2 SYDVKM come from the germline V gene. The ends were cut back, 2 bases at V and 2 bases at J, with 7 bases in the middle. CDR3 nucleotide sequence: TGTGCCAGCAGTTTAACGGGTGGCAATCAGCCCCAGCATTTT. Translating it yields CASSLTGGNQPQHF.